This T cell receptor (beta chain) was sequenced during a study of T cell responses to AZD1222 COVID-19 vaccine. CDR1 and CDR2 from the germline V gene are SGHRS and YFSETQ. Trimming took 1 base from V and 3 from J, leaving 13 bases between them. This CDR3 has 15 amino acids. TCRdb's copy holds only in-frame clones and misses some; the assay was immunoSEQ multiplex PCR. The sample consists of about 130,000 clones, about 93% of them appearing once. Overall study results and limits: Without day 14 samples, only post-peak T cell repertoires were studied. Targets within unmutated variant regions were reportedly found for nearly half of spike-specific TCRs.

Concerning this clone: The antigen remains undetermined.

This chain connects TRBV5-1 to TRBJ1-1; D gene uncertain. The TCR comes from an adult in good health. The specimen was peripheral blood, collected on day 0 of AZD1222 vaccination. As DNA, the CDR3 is TGCGCCAGCAGCTTGTTCTTGTCCGGGGACACTGAAGCTTTCTTT. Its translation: CASSLFLSGDTEAFF.